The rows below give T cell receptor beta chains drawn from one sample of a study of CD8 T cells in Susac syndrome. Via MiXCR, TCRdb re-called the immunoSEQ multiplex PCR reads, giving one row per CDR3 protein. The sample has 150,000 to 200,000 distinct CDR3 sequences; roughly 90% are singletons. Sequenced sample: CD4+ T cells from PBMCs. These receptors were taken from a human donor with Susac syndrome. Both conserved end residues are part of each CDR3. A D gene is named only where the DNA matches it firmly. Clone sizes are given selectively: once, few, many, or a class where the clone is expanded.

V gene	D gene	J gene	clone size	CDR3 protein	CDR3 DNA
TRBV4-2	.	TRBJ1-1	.	CASSQDSWGAFLNTEAFF	TGTGCCAGCAGCCAAGATTCGTGGGGGGCCTTCCTGAACACTGAAGCTTTCTTT
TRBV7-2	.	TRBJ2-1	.	CASSLKRFPNEQFF	TGTGCCAGCAGCTTAAAGCGATTTCCCAATGAGCAGTTCTTC
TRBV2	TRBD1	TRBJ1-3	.	CASGTGALGNTIYF	TGTGCCAGCGGGACAGGGGCTCTTGGAAACACCATATATTTT
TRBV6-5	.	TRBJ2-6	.	CASSFSTLGIIAGANVLTF	TGTGCCAGCAGTTTTTCGACCCTTGGTATTATTGCTGGGGCCAACGTCCTGACTTTC
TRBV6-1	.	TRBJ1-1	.	CASKERTQGDTEAFF	TGTGCCAGCAAAGAAAGAACACAGGGAGACACTGAAGCTTTCTTT
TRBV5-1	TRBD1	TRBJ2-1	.	CASRAGTGYNEQFF	TGCGCCAGCAGAGCCGGGACAGGATACAATGAGCAGTTCTTC
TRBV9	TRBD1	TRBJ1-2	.	CASSAADRVNYGYTF	TGTGCCAGCAGCGCCGCAGACAGGGTGAACTATGGCTACACCTTC
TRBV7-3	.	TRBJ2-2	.	CASSLNMNTGELFF	TGTGCCAGCAGCCTCAATATGAACACCGGGGAGCTGTTTTTT
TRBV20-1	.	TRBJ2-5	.	CSAGAQKETQYF	TGCAGTGCTGGGGCCCAGAAAGAGACCCAGTACTTC
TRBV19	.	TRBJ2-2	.	CASSIGTNTRELFF	TGTGCCAGTAGTATAGGTACGAACACCAGGGAGCTGTTTTTT
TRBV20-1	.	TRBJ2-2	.	CSARAGRGTGELFF	TGCAGTGCTAGAGCCGGGCGTGGGACCGGGGAGCTGTTTTTT
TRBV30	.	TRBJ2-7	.	CAWRGRGAYEQYF	TGTGCCTGGAGGGGCAGGGGAGCCTACGAGCAGTACTTC
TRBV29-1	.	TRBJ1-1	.	CSVAGEWRTEAFF	TGCAGCGTTGCTGGGGAATGGAGAACTGAAGCTTTCTTT
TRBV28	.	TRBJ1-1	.	CASSFRRLNTEAFF	TGTGCCAGCAGTTTTCGCAGACTGAACACTGAAGCTTTCTTT
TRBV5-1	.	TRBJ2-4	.	CASSLVGSLAKNIQYF	TGCGCCAGCAGCTTGGTTGGCAGTTTAGCCAAAAACATTCAGTACTTC
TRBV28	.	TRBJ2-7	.	CASRPETGSYEQYF	TGTGCCAGTCGTCCTGAGACAGGTTCCTACGAGCAGTACTTC
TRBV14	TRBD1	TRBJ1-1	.	CASSPLYRGAHTEAFF	TGTGCCAGCAGCCCGCTTTACAGGGGGGCGCACACTGAAGCTTTCTTT
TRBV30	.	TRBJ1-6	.	CAWSTGVSSPLHF	TGTGCCTGGAGTACGGGGGTTAGCTCACCCCTCCACTTT
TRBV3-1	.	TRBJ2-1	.	CASSHTGSGEQFF	TGTGCCAGCAGCCACACAGGGTCGGGTGAGCAGTTCTTC
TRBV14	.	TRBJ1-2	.	CANSQDFTAIYGYTF	TGTGCCAACAGCCAAGATTTTACAGCGATCTATGGCTACACCTTC
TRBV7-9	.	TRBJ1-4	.	CASAPGDPTNEKLFF	TGTGCCAGCGCCCCAGGAGACCCAACTAATGAAAAACTGTTTTTT
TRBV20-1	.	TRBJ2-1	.	CSARFSKGSSYNEQFF	TGCAGTGCTAGGTTCAGTAAGGGGAGCTCCTACAATGAGCAGTTCTTC
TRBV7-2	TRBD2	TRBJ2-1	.	CASSLMSGGYNEQFF	TGTGCCAGCAGCTTAATGAGCGGGGGGTACAATGAGCAGTTCTTC
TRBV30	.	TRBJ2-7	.	CAWSIEIPYEQYF	TGTGCCTGGAGTATTGAAATTCCCTACGAGCAGTACTTC
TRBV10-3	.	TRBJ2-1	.	CAISRTPPSDNEQFF	TGTGCCATCAGCCGGACTCCCCCGAGCGACAATGAGCAGTTCTTC
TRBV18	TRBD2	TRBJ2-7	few	CASSPSGGSYEQYF	TGTGCCAGCTCACCGTCGGGGGGGAGCTACGAGCAGTACTTC
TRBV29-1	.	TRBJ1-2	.	CSVVTPSYGYTF	TGCAGCGTTGTAACTCCGAGCTATGGCTACACCTTC
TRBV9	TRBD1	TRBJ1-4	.	CASSPREAAGGGRINEKLFF	TGTGCCAGCAGCCCCCGAGAGGCGGCAGGGGGTGGAAGAATTAATGAAAAACTGTTTTTT
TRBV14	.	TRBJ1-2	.	CASSQVAGLGGYTF	TGTGCCAGCAGCCAAGTCGCGGGGTTGGGTGGCTACACCTTC
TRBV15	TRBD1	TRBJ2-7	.	CATSRDAGTGYYEQYF	TGTGCCACCAGCAGAGACGCCGGGACAGGATACTACGAGCAGTACTTC
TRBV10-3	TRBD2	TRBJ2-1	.	CAIGTNNEQFF	TGTGCCATCGGGACTAATAATGAGCAGTTCTTC
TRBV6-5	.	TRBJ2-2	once	CASNSRNTGELFF	TGTGCCAGCAATAGCCGGAACACCGGGGAGCTGTTTTTT
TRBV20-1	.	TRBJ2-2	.	CSARSPYTGELFF	TGCAGTGCTAGAAGTCCATACACCGGGGAGCTGTTTTTT
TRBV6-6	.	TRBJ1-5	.	CATRWPLQPQHF	TGTGCCACCCGGTGGCCACTGCAGCCCCAGCATTTT
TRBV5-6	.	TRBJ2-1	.	CASSAGASAISYNEQFF	TGTGCCAGCAGCGCCGGTGCTAGCGCGATCTCCTACAATGAGCAGTTCTTC
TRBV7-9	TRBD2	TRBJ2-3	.	CASSLAGGLAETTDTQYF	TGTGCCAGCAGCTTAGCCGGTGGACTAGCGGAGACCACAGATACGCAGTATTTT
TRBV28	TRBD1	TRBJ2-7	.	CASFSSLGQGISYEQYF	TGTGCCAGCTTCTCATCCTTGGGACAGGGGATTTCCTACGAGCAGTACTTC
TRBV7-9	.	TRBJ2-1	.	CASSSEGSNEQFF	TGTGCCAGCAGCTCAGAGGGCAGCAATGAGCAGTTCTTC
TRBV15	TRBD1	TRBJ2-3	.	CATSRVRQGSTDTQYF	TGTGCCACCAGCAGAGTTCGACAGGGCAGCACAGATACGCAGTATTTT
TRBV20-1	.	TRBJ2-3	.	CSARPPGLLYNTQYF	TGCAGTGCTCGACCCCCGGGCCTTCTCTACAATACGCAGTATTTT
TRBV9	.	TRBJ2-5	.	CASSAQYSSDNQETQYF	TGTGCCAGCAGCGCCCAATACTCCTCAGATAACCAAGAGACCCAGTACTTC
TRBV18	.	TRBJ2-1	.	CASSNLLGPGPSNEQFF	TGTGCCAGCTCAAACCTGCTGGGACCGGGGCCCTCTAATGAGCAGTTCTTC
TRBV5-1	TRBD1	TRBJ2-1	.	CASSRGQGPSNEQFF	TGCGCCAGCAGCCGCGGACAGGGGCCAAGTAATGAGCAGTTCTTC
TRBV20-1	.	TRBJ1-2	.	CSLVGSSYGYTF	TGCAGTCTGGTGGGATCGAGTTATGGCTACACCTTC
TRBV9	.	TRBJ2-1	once	CASSVSGNRGDEQFF	TGTGCCAGCAGCGTTTCTGGTAATAGGGGAGATGAGCAGTTCTTC
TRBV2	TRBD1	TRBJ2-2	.	CASRSGTGVFTGELFF	TGTGCCAGCAGATCCGGGACAGGGGTGTTCACCGGGGAGCTGTTTTTT
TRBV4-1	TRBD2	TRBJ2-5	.	CASSQLLAGGRETQYF	TGCGCCAGCAGCCAGTTACTAGCGGGGGGGCGCGAGACCCAGTACTTC
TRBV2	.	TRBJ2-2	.	CASRGVGELFF	TGTGCCAGTAGAGGGGTCGGGGAGCTGTTTTTT